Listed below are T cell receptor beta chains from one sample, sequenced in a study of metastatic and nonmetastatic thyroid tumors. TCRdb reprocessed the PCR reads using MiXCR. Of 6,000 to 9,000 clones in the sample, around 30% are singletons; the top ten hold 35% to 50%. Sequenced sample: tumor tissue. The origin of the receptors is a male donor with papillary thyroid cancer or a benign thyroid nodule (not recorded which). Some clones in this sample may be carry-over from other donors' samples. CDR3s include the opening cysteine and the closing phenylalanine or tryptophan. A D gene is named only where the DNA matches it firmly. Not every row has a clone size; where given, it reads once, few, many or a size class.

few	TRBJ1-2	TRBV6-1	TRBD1	CASSRGTGQGYTF
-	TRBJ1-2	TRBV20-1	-	CSAMDLRGRQIDTF
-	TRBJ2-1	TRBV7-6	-	CASSLAGAGLYNEQFF
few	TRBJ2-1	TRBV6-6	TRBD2	CASSPRPTTLAADNEQFF
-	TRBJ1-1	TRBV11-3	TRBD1	CASRRGQGAAEAFF
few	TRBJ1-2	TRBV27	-	CASSNRFGGYTF
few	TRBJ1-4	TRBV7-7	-	CASSLKPFNEKLFF
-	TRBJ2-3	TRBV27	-	CASSLGSADTQYF
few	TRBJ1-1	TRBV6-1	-	CASSPSPSGRQNTEAFF
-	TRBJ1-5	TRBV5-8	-	CASSRGRGQPQHF